The 23 T cell receptor beta chains presented below share a single source sample, sequenced in a study of T cell repertoires in cytomegalovirus infection. Each CDR3 protein is one row after TCRdb ran MiXCR on the reads. The sample consists of about 450,000 distinct CDR3 sequences, under 40% of them appearing once. The sample was PBMCs. These TCRs come from a human donor in good health (CMV status not recorded). Some clones in this sample may be carry-over from other donors' samples.

Remarks on this clonotype: It may be a read error: a sequence one base away is much more abundant. A read error is likely, as this CDR3 ends without the conserved phenylalanine or tryptophan. The gene calls are TRBV7-2 and TRBJ1-2, with D perhaps TRBD1 (6 bases). Trimming took off 1 base at V and 7 bases at J, with 7 bases between the two ends. This CDR3 comprises 12 residues. Germline loops: CDR1 SGHTA, CDR2 FQGNSA. CDR3 bases: TGTGCCAGCAGCTTAGGGGGGCCTGGCTACACCTGC. It encodes CASSLGGPGYTC.

This CDR3 is CASSQGPLNTEAFF. The DNA of the CDR3 is TGTGCCAGCAGCCAGGGACCGCTGAACACTGAAGCTTTCTTT. The chain joins TRBV7-9 to TRBJ1-1; TRBD1 might be the D (5 bases). V was shortened by 5 bases and J by 0 bases, with 10 bases between the two germline ends. CDR1 and CDR2 (germline): SEHNR, FQNEAQ (reference sequence). This CDR3 region has 14 residues.

The V and J genes are TRBV19 and TRBJ2-3, with a tentative D call TRBD1 (6 bases). CDR3 length equals 15 residues. From germline, CDR1 is LNHDA and CDR2 SQIVND (reference sequence). The V and J ends lost 7 bases and 0 bases respectively, with 14 bases between them. This CDR3 reads CASTQAGVSTDTQYF. CDR3 bases: TGTGCCAGTACCCAGGCAGGGGTTAGCACAGATACGCAGTATTTT. Drawing the rest from reference TRBV19 and TRBJ2-3, the complete variable domain is DGGITQSPKYLFRKEGQNVTLSCEQNLNHDAMYWYRQDPGQGLRLIYYSQIVNDFQKGDIAEGYSVSREKKESFPLTVTSAQKNPTAFYLCASTQAGVSTDTQYFGPGTRLTVL.

V is TRBV28 and J is TRBJ2-5; D is unresolved. The germline V gene encodes CDR1 MDHEN and CDR2 SYDVKM. Between the trimmed V and J ends, which lost 3 bases and 7 bases, there was a span of 18 bases. There are 15 residues in the CDR3. The CDR3, as DNA: TGTGCCAGCAGTTTGCGTTTGTTGGGAATTGGGACCCAGTACTTC. Protein: CASSLRLLGIGTQYF.

This clonotype has just a few counts. This chain uses TRBV19 with TRBJ1-1; the D gene is possibly TRBD1 (5 bases). The length of the CDR3 is 14 residues. Trimming took 4 bases from V and 5 from J, leaving 14 bases between them. CDR1 LNHDA and CDR2 SQIVND come from the germline V gene (reference sequence). CDR3 sequence: CASSTWGRETEAFF. The CDR3 bases are TGTGCCAGTAGTACGTGGGGGAGGGAGACTGAAGCTTTCTTT. The whole variable domain, remainder taken from reference TRBV19 and TRBJ1-1, is DGGITQSPKYLFRKEGQNVTLSCEQNLNHDAMYWYRQDPGQGLRLIYYSQIVNDFQKGDIAEGYSVSREKKESFPLTVTSAQKNPTAFYLCASSTWGRETEAFFGQGTRLTVV.

The genes are TRBV19 and TRBJ2-1; unclear D gene. The CDR3 contains 15 residues. From germline, CDR1 is LNHDA and CDR2 SQIVND (reference sequence). V was trimmed by 6 bases and J by 0 bases, leaving 12 bases between them. The CDR3 nucleotides read TGTGCCAGTAGGGCCAGGCCCTACTCCTACAATGAGCAGTTCTTC. Its protein product is CASRARPYSYNEQFF.

To note about this clonotype: Just one base apart from a much larger clone, this may be a read error. This chain links TRBV7-9 with TRBJ2-2; possibly TRBD1 for D (6 bases). The CDR3 is 20 amino acids. Trimming took 2 bases from V and 0 from J, leaving 22 bases between them. CDR1 is SEHNR, CDR2 FQNEAQ, per germline (reference sequence). CDR3 coding DNA: TGTGCCAGCAGCTTAATTGTTTCTAGCAGGGGATTAGCGAACACCGGGGAGCTGTTTTTT. It codes for CASSLIVSSRGLANTGELFF. Looking up the rest from reference TRBV7-9 and TRBJ2-2 gives the full variable domain: DTGVSQNPRHKITKRGQNVTFRCDPISEHNRLYWYRQTLGQGPEFLTYFQNEAQLEKSRLLSDRFSAERPKGSFSTLEIQRTEQGDSAMYLCASSLIVSSRGLANTGELFFGEGSRLTVL.

This clonotype turned up a few times. The chain recombines TRBV19 with TRBJ1-1, with 8 bases lining up with TRBD1. The germline CDR1 and CDR2 sequences are LNHDA and SQIVND (reference sequence). This CDR3 is 13 amino acids long. Trimming removed 7 bases from V and 3 bases from J; junction bases left unmatched: 4. The CDR3 spells CASIPRGHTEAFF. The CDR3 DNA sequence: TGTGCCAGTATCCCCAGGGGGCACACTGAAGCTTTCTTT. The full variable domain, with the rest looked up from reference TRBV19 and TRBJ1-1, is DGGITQSPKYLFRKEGQNVTLSCEQNLNHDAMYWYRQDPGQGLRLIYYSQIVNDFQKGDIAEGYSVSREKKESFPLTVTSAQKNPTAFYLCASIPRGHTEAFFGQGTRLTVV.

The chain is built from TRBV7-8 and TRBJ2-7, with D perhaps matching TRBD1 (5 bases). With 3 bases removed from V and 2 bases from J, the gap between germline ends came to 17 bases. The CDR3 contains 16 residues. Per the germline V gene, CDR1 is SGHVS and CDR2 is FQNEAQ. CDR3 protein: CASSLAFDSTAYEQYF. CDR3 DNA sequence: TGTGCCAGCAGCTTGGCTTTCGACAGCACAGCCTACGAGCAGTACTTC.

This chain links TRBV28 with TRBJ1-5; no clear D gene. The germline V gene has CDR1 MDHEN and CDR2 SYDVKM. This CDR3 has 12 amino acids. The V end was cut by 3 bases, the J end by 5 bases, with 5 bases between. The CDR3 sequence: CASSFPYQPQHF. Written as DNA, the CDR3 is TGTGCCAGCAGTTTCCCCTATCAGCCCCAGCATTTT.

Comments on this clonotype: This likely comes from a read error, as the CDR3 has no conserved phenylalanine or tryptophan at its end. The chain has TRBV6-8 and TRBJ2-1; D perhaps matches TRBD1 (5 bases). V lost 0 bases and J 9 bases, leaving 12 bases between the germline ends. Germline V gives CDR1 MNHGY, CDR2 SAAAGT. The CDR3 runs to 14 residues. CDR3 sequence reads: CASSYSMAGSEQFL. CDR3 DNA sequence: TGTGCCAGCAGTTACTCGATGGCAGGGTCTGAGCAGTTCTTA.

V usage is TRBV12-5 and J usage is TRBJ2-5, with 10 nucleotides matching TRBD2. CDR1 LGHNT and CDR2 FRNRAP come from the germline V gene. V lost 6 bases to trimming and J lost 7 bases; unmatched junction nucleotides: 14. This CDR3 contains 16 residues. CDR3 loop: CASGLSPSGGPGTQYF. The CDR3 DNA is TGTGCTAGTGGCTTGTCTCCTAGCGGGGGCCCCGGGACCCAGTACTTC.

The rearrangement uses TRBV20-1 and TRBJ2-7; D might be TRBD1 or TRBD2, each matching 5 bases. There are 13 residues in the CDR3. Germline V lookup: CDR1 DFQATT, CDR2 SNEGSKA (reference sequence). The V end was cut by 0 bases, the J end by 2 bases, with 8 bases between. CDR3 nucleotide sequence: TGCAGTGCTAGAGATTGGGACCCCTACGAGCAGTACTTC. Translating it yields CSARDWDPYEQYF.

The gene calls are TRBV12-3 or TRBV12-4 and TRBJ2-7, with D perhaps TRBD1 (6 bases). CDR3 size: 14 residues. Trimming shortened V by 5 bases and J by 2 bases, and 13 bases separated the two germline ends. As DNA, the CDR3 is TGTGCCAGCAGTGGGGGTGGGACAACCTACGAGCAGTACTTC. Amino acids: CASSGGGTTYEQYF.

This clonotype was seen a handful of times. V gene TRBV5-6 combines with J gene TRBJ2-2; D unclear. CDR3 length: 12 residues. Germline V gene lookup returns CDR1 SGHDT and CDR2 YYEEEE. Trimming cost V 4 bases and J 7 bases, with 8 bases left between them. The CDR3, as DNA: TGTGCCAGCAGCATAGCTGTCGGGGAGCTGTTTTTT. This sequence encodes CASSIAVGELFF.

The chain employs TRBV6-6 and TRBJ2-1; 7 bases match TRBD1. The CDR3 sequence is 11 residues long. V gave up 7 bases and J gave up 10 bases; unmatched junction bases: 4. CDR1 is MNHNY, CDR2 SVGAGI, per germline (reference sequence). The CDR3, as DNA: TGTGCCAGCACCGACAGGGAGGAGCAGTTCTTC. It translates to CASTDREEQFF.

In this sample, this clonotype turned up a few times. J is TRBJ2-3 and V is TRBV19; D gene ambiguous. Germline values: CDR1 LNHDA, CDR2 SQIVND (reference sequence). The V end lost 3 bases, the J end lost 3 bases, and 7 bases lay between the germline ends. The CDR3 extends over 13 amino acids. The CDR3 DNA reads TGTGCCAGTAGTATCGCACGGACAGATACGCAGTATTTT. Its translation: CASSIARTDTQYF.

In regard to this clonotype: A read error is possible here, since a much larger clone lies one base away. This chain uses TRBV7-8 with TRBJ1-4; no definite D call. Germline values: CDR1 SGHVS, CDR2 FQNEAQ. Trimming shortened V by 7 bases and J by 0 bases, and 9 bases separated the two germline ends. The CDR3 sequence is 14 residues long. CDR3 coding DNA: TGTGCCAGCATCCCCGGAGCAACTAATGAAAAACTGTTTTTT. Amino acids: CASIPGATNEKLFF. The full variable domain, its missing parts supplied by reference TRBV7-8 and TRBJ1-4, is GAGVSQSPRYKVAKRGQDVALRCDPISGHVSLFWYQQALGQGPEFLTYFQNEAQLDKSGLPSDRFFAERPEGSVSTLKIQRTQQEDSAVYLCASIPGATNEKLFFGSGTQLSVL.

Turning to this clonotype: Because it lacks the conserved phenylalanine or tryptophan at the end, this CDR3 is likely a read error. The chain links TRBV4-1 to TRBJ1-1; unclear D gene. V was shortened by 0 bases and J by 1 base, with 15 bases between the two germline ends. Looked up from germline, CDR1 is MGHRA and CDR2 is YSYEKL. The CDR3 spans 17 residues. The CDR3, as DNA: TGCGCCAGCAGCCAAGAGGTATGGGCGCCCCCGAACACTGAAGCTTTCTTG. Translating gives CASSQEVWAPPNTEAFL.

This clonotype was counted many times. This chain connects TRBV12-3 or TRBV12-4 to TRBJ1-1; TRBD1 might be the D (6 bases). This CDR3 region has 14 residues. V dropped 6 bases and J dropped 1 base, with 12 bases sitting between them. CDR3 bases: TGTGCCAGCAGCTTAAGGGGGGGGAACACTGAAGCTTTCTTT. Its protein is CASSLRGGNTEAFF.

There are a few counts of this clonotype. The chain links TRBV28 to TRBJ2-7; a weak D match, TRBD1 (6 bases). CDR3 size: 15 residues. The V and J ends lost 7 bases and 5 bases respectively, with 21 bases between them. CDR1 is MDHEN, CDR2 SYDVKM, per germline. In DNA form, the CDR3 reads TGTGCCAGCAAGGACCGAAACAGGGTTGGTGACGAGCAGTACTTC. This encodes CASKDRNRVGDEQYF.

This chain joins TRBV20-1 and TRBJ2-1; D gene unclear. Deletions cut 0 bases from V and 6 bases from J, with 15 bases between. The length of the CDR3 is 15 residues. In germline, CDR1 is DFQATT, CDR2 SNEGSKA (reference sequence). The CDR3 nucleotides are TGCAGTGCTAGAGACCGACGTCGGATGGGCAATGAGCAGTTCTTC. This sequence encodes CSARDRRRMGNEQFF.

This clonotype was recorded at least ten times. The chain is built from TRBV7-2 and TRBJ1-5, with D hard to call. Germline loops: CDR1 SGHTA, CDR2 FQGNSA. V shed 5 bases and J shed 5 bases, with 16 bases lying between them. There are 15 residues in the CDR3. The CDR3 bases are TGTGCCAGCAGCCGCCCGGGAAGGGTTGATCAGCCCCAGCATTTT. Its protein is CASSRPGRVDQPQHF.